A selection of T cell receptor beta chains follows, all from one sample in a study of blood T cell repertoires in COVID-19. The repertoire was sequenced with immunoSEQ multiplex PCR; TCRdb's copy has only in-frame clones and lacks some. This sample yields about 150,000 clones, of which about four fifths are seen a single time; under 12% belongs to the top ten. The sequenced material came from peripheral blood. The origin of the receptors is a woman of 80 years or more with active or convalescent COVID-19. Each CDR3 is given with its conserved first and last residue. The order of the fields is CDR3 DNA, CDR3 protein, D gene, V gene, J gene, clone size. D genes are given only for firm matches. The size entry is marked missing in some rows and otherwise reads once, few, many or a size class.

cdr3_nt: TGCGCCAGCAGCCAAGCGGTTAATTCACCCCTCCACTTT; cdr3_aa: CASSQAVNSPLHF; d_call: NA; v_call: TRBV4-1; j_call: TRBJ1-6; clone_size: NA
cdr3_nt: TGTGCCAGCAGTCCCGGGGGCTCCTACAATGAGCAGTTCTTC; cdr3_aa: CASSPGGSYNEQFF; d_call: NA; v_call: TRBV28; j_call: TRBJ2-1; clone_size: few
cdr3_nt: TGTGCCAGCAGTTTATACACACCCGGACTAGCGGGGGACACAGATACGCAGTATTTT; cdr3_aa: CASSLYTPGLAGDTDTQYF; d_call: TRBD2; v_call: TRBV27; j_call: TRBJ2-3; clone_size: NA
cdr3_nt: TGCGCCAGCAGCTTGGGAGGGACTGAGGGCAATGAGCAGTTCTTC; cdr3_aa: CASSLGGTEGNEQFF; d_call: NA; v_call: TRBV5-1; j_call: TRBJ2-1; clone_size: NA
cdr3_nt: TGTGCCAGCAGTGAAGCGGCAGAGACCCAGTACTTC; cdr3_aa: CASSEAAETQYF; d_call: NA; v_call: TRBV2; j_call: TRBJ2-5; clone_size: NA
cdr3_nt: TGCGCCAGCAGCTTGAGTGGGGCCTTGGGCCATGAGCAGTTCTTC; cdr3_aa: CASSLSGALGHEQFF; d_call: NA; v_call: TRBV5-1; j_call: TRBJ2-1; clone_size: NA
cdr3_nt: TGTGCCAGCAGTGCCAACGCCGGGACAGGGGGCGAGCAGTACTTC; cdr3_aa: CASSANAGTGGEQYF; d_call: TRBD1; v_call: TRBV2; j_call: TRBJ2-7; clone_size: NA
cdr3_nt: TGTGCCAGCAGCGTAGGACGGACTAGCGGGCTGGTAGATACGCAGTATTTT; cdr3_aa: CASSVGRTSGLVDTQYF; d_call: TRBD2; v_call: TRBV9; j_call: TRBJ2-3; clone_size: once
cdr3_nt: TGTGCCAGCAGCCCTGGACGAGGGACTGAAGCTTTCTTT; cdr3_aa: CASSPGRGTEAFF; d_call: NA; v_call: TRBV9; j_call: TRBJ1-1; clone_size: NA
cdr3_nt: TGCGCCAGCAGCTTGACTGCAACTAATGAAAAACTGTTTTTT; cdr3_aa: CASSLTATNEKLFF; d_call: NA; v_call: TRBV5-1; j_call: TRBJ1-4; clone_size: NA
cdr3_nt: TGTGCCAGCAGTTTACTTGGTAGCGGGAGTGGCACAGATACGCAGTATTTT; cdr3_aa: CASSLLGSGSGTDTQYF; d_call: TRBD2; v_call: TRBV27; j_call: TRBJ2-3; clone_size: few
cdr3_nt: TGTGCCAGCAGCCCTAGGGGGAGAGGAGAAGCTTTCTTT; cdr3_aa: CASSPRGRGEAFF; d_call: NA; v_call: TRBV27; j_call: TRBJ1-1; clone_size: NA
cdr3_nt: TGTGCCAGTAGTGCCCAGGGTGCCAAAAACATTCAGTACTTC; cdr3_aa: CASSAQGAKNIQYF; d_call: NA; v_call: TRBV19; j_call: TRBJ2-4; clone_size: NA
cdr3_nt: TGCGCCAGCAGCTTCCTGAGTGGCTCTGGAAACACCATATATTTT; cdr3_aa: CASSFLSGSGNTIYF; d_call: NA; v_call: TRBV5-1; j_call: TRBJ1-3; clone_size: NA
cdr3_nt: TGTGCCAGCAGTTACATCGGGGTCACTGAAGCTTTCTTT; cdr3_aa: CASSYIGVTEAFF; d_call: NA; v_call: TRBV6-5; j_call: TRBJ1-1; clone_size: NA
cdr3_nt: TGTGCCAGCAGCCCTACACTGCCAGGCTCTGGAAACACCATATATTTT; cdr3_aa: CASSPTLPGSGNTIYF; d_call: NA; v_call: TRBV5-4; j_call: TRBJ1-3; clone_size: NA
cdr3_nt: TGTGCCAGTAGTATCGCAGACTCTGGAAACACCATATATTTT; cdr3_aa: CASSIADSGNTIYF; d_call: NA; v_call: TRBV19; j_call: TRBJ1-3; clone_size: NA
cdr3_nt: TGTGCCAGCAGCGCCGGGACAGGGAGTCACTATGGCTACACCTTC; cdr3_aa: CASSAGTGSHYGYTF; d_call: TRBD1; v_call: TRBV5-6; j_call: TRBJ1-2; clone_size: NA
cdr3_nt: TGTGCCAGCAGCCAAATGCGGGTCCCCGGGGAGCTGTTTTTT; cdr3_aa: CASSQMRVPGELFF; d_call: NA; v_call: TRBV3-1/TRBV3-2; j_call: TRBJ2-2; clone_size: NA
cdr3_nt: TGTGCCAGCTCACCTCGACAGCTAGACCGAGCTTTCTTT; cdr3_aa: CASSPRQLDRAFF; d_call: NA; v_call: TRBV18; j_call: TRBJ1-1; clone_size: NA
cdr3_nt: TGTGCCAGCAGCCCAGAAGGACAGGGGTCGCACGAGCAGTACTTC; cdr3_aa: CASSPEGQGSHEQYF; d_call: TRBD1; v_call: TRBV13; j_call: TRBJ2-7; clone_size: NA
cdr3_nt: TGTGCCAGCAGCGGGGGGGCGGGAGCTAACTATGGCTACACCTTC; cdr3_aa: CASSGGAGANYGYTF; d_call: NA; v_call: TRBV5-4; j_call: TRBJ1-2; clone_size: NA
cdr3_nt: TGTGCCAGCAGCTCGACTAGCGGGATGACAGATACGCAGTATTTT; cdr3_aa: CASSSTSGMTDTQYF; d_call: TRBD2; v_call: TRBV7-9; j_call: TRBJ2-3; clone_size: NA
cdr3_nt: TGTGCCAGCAGCCCCGGGTCCTACACTGAAGCTTTCTTT; cdr3_aa: CASSPGSYTEAFF; d_call: NA; v_call: TRBV7-9; j_call: TRBJ1-1; clone_size: NA
cdr3_nt: TGTGCCAGCAGGACTAGCGGGAGGACCTCCTACAATGAGCAGTTCTTC; cdr3_aa: CASRTSGRTSYNEQFF; d_call: TRBD2; v_call: TRBV2; j_call: TRBJ2-1; clone_size: NA
cdr3_nt: TGTGCCAGCATCCGACAGGGATATAATTCACCCCTCCACTTT; cdr3_aa: CASIRQGYNSPLHF; d_call: TRBD1; v_call: TRBV6-5; j_call: TRBJ1-6; clone_size: NA
cdr3_nt: TGTGCCAGCTCCCCAGGCGGTAAGCAGCCCCAGCATTTT; cdr3_aa: CASSPGGKQPQHF; d_call: NA; v_call: TRBV18; j_call: TRBJ1-5; clone_size: NA
cdr3_nt: TGTGCCAGCAGCTTAGTATATGGGGACAGCTACGAGCAGTACTTC; cdr3_aa: CASSLVYGDSYEQYF; d_call: TRBD1; v_call: TRBV11-3; j_call: TRBJ2-7; clone_size: NA
cdr3_nt: TGTGCCAGTAGTACACTAGCGGGAGACTACGAGCAGTACTTC; cdr3_aa: CASSTLAGDYEQYF; d_call: TRBD2; v_call: TRBV19; j_call: TRBJ2-7; clone_size: NA
cdr3_nt: TGTGCCAGCAGGGTGGACGGGAGGTTTGAAGCTTTCTTT; cdr3_aa: CASRVDGRFEAFF; d_call: NA; v_call: TRBV12-3/TRBV12-4; j_call: TRBJ1-1; clone_size: few
cdr3_nt: TGTGCCACGCCAAGGGAGGGGACCCCCTTCTCTGGAAACACCATATATTTT; cdr3_aa: CATPREGTPFSGNTIYF; d_call: NA; v_call: TRBV24-1; j_call: TRBJ1-3; clone_size: NA
cdr3_nt: TGTGCCAGCAGCCGGACTAGCGGGAGTTCCGAGCAGTACTTC; cdr3_aa: CASSRTSGSSEQYF; d_call: TRBD2; v_call: TRBV9; j_call: TRBJ2-7; clone_size: NA
cdr3_nt: TGTGCCAGCAGCCCCGGAGGGGGGGCCGGTGGTGGCTACACCTTC; cdr3_aa: CASSPGGGAGGGYTF; d_call: NA; v_call: TRBV6-5; j_call: TRBJ1-2; clone_size: few
cdr3_nt: TGCAGCGCAAATGGGGGGGATGCTGAAGCTTTCTTT; cdr3_aa: CSANGGDAEAFF; d_call: NA; v_call: TRBV29-1; j_call: TRBJ1-1; clone_size: NA
cdr3_nt: TGTGCCAGCAGCCGTTATCCCGCGGACAGGGTTGCAACTAATGAAAAACTGTTTTTT; cdr3_aa: CASSRYPADRVATNEKLFF; d_call: TRBD1; v_call: TRBV4-2; j_call: TRBJ1-4; clone_size: NA
cdr3_nt: TGTGCCAGCAGCTTAAAGTACAGGGGAAACACCGGGGAGCTGTTTTTT; cdr3_aa: CASSLKYRGNTGELFF; d_call: TRBD1; v_call: TRBV7-3; j_call: TRBJ2-2; clone_size: NA
cdr3_nt: TGTGCCAGCAGCGAGAGGAATCCGAGCCCCGGGGCCAACGTCCTGACTTTC; cdr3_aa: CASSERNPSPGANVLTF; d_call: NA; v_call: TRBV9; j_call: TRBJ2-6; clone_size: NA
cdr3_nt: TGTGCCAGCAGTCCCGTCCAGTTTGCGGACAGGGGCTCCTACGAGCAGTACTTC; cdr3_aa: CASSPVQFADRGSYEQYF; d_call: TRBD1; v_call: TRBV7-9; j_call: TRBJ2-7; clone_size: NA
cdr3_nt: TGTGCCAGCAGTGGTTTGACACAAACGGCCAAAAACATTCAGTACTTC; cdr3_aa: CASSGLTQTAKNIQYF; d_call: NA; v_call: TRBV28; j_call: TRBJ2-4; clone_size: NA
cdr3_nt: TGTGCCAGCAGCGGAAACATAGCGGGAGGTTCCGGGGAGCTGTTTTTT; cdr3_aa: CASSGNIAGGSGELFF; d_call: TRBD2; v_call: TRBV5-4; j_call: TRBJ2-2; clone_size: once
cdr3_nt: TGTGCCAGCAGTCCGCCGGACAACCTTAACTATGGCTACACCTTC; cdr3_aa: CASSPPDNLNYGYTF; d_call: NA; v_call: TRBV28; j_call: TRBJ1-2; clone_size: NA
cdr3_nt: TGTGCCAGCAGTGAATTCCGGGGCTACACCTTC; cdr3_aa: CASSEFRGYTF; d_call: NA; v_call: TRBV2; j_call: TRBJ1-2; clone_size: NA
cdr3_nt: TGTGCCAGCAGTGAAAGACACCCGTTCTATGGCTACACCTTC; cdr3_aa: CASSERHPFYGYTF; d_call: NA; v_call: TRBV25-1; j_call: TRBJ1-2; clone_size: NA
cdr3_nt: TGCGCCAGCAGCCCCGCGATTAGCGGGCGCACCATGTTCGATGAGCAGTTCTTC; cdr3_aa: CASSPAISGRTMFDEQFF; d_call: TRBD2; v_call: TRBV5-1; j_call: TRBJ2-1; clone_size: few
cdr3_nt: TGTGCCAGCAGCCTCGGGACTAGCGGAGACTACGAGCAGTACTTC; cdr3_aa: CASSLGTSGDYEQYF; d_call: TRBD2; v_call: TRBV3-1/TRBV3-2; j_call: TRBJ2-7; clone_size: NA
cdr3_nt: TGCGCCAGCAGCTTGGGTCCGCAGGGGAGAACTGAAGCTTTCTTT; cdr3_aa: CASSLGPQGRTEAFF; d_call: NA; v_call: TRBV5-1; j_call: TRBJ1-1; clone_size: NA
cdr3_nt: TGTGCCAGCAGTCCAGTGGGCGGGTACGGCCCGCAAGAGACCCAGTACTTC; cdr3_aa: CASSPVGGYGPQETQYF; d_call: NA; v_call: TRBV27; j_call: TRBJ2-5; clone_size: NA
cdr3_nt: TGTGCCAGCAGTGATCACTGGCCGGACAGGCCGGATTCACCCCTCCACTTT; cdr3_aa: CASSDHWPDRPDSPLHF; d_call: TRBD1; v_call: TRBV2; j_call: TRBJ1-6; clone_size: NA
cdr3_nt: TGTGCCAGCAGCACAAACGGACTAGCGGGGTACGATGAGCAGTTCTTC; cdr3_aa: CASSTNGLAGYDEQFF; d_call: TRBD2; v_call: TRBV9; j_call: TRBJ2-1; clone_size: NA
cdr3_nt: TGTGCCATCAGTCAGGGGAAAACTGGAAACACCATATATTTT; cdr3_aa: CAISQGKTGNTIYF; d_call: NA; v_call: TRBV10-3; j_call: TRBJ1-3; clone_size: NA
cdr3_nt: TGCGCCAGCAGCCGGACGGGGGATAGCAATCAGCCCCAGCATTTT; cdr3_aa: CASSRTGDSNQPQHF; d_call: NA; v_call: TRBV5-1; j_call: TRBJ1-5; clone_size: NA
cdr3_nt: TGCGCCAGCAGCGTACAGAGTACATCTGGGGAAAAACTGTTTTTT; cdr3_aa: CASSVQSTSGEKLFF; d_call: NA; v_call: TRBV5-1; j_call: TRBJ1-4; clone_size: NA
cdr3_nt: TGTGCCAGCAGCCTAATCTACAATGAGCAGTTCTTC; cdr3_aa: CASSLIYNEQFF; d_call: NA; v_call: TRBV7-2; j_call: TRBJ2-1; clone_size: NA
cdr3_nt: TGCGCCAGCAGCCCTGGAGCGGGCGCACGCGTAGATACGCAGTATTTT; cdr3_aa: CASSPGAGARVDTQYF; d_call: NA; v_call: TRBV5-1; j_call: TRBJ2-3; clone_size: NA
cdr3_nt: TGTGCCAGAAGCTTGGAGGTCGGAGAGAATCAGCCCCAGCATTTT; cdr3_aa: CARSLEVGENQPQHF; d_call: NA; v_call: TRBV5-3; j_call: TRBJ1-5; clone_size: once
cdr3_nt: TGCGCCAGCAGCCATTTGGCAGTCAATAGCAATCAGCCCCAGCATTTT; cdr3_aa: CASSHLAVNSNQPQHF; d_call: NA; v_call: TRBV4-1; j_call: TRBJ1-5; clone_size: NA
cdr3_nt: TGTGCCAGCTCACCGAGGAGAGAAGAGGGTCACACCTTC; cdr3_aa: CASSPRREEGHTF; d_call: NA; v_call: TRBV18; j_call: TRBJ1-2; clone_size: once
cdr3_nt: TGTGCCAGCAGCAAAGTTCGGACTAGCGGGAGGGACAAAGTCTCTGGGGCCAACGTCCTGACTTTC; cdr3_aa: CASSKVRTSGRDKVSGANVLTF; d_call: NA; v_call: TRBV21-1; j_call: TRBJ2-6; clone_size: NA
cdr3_nt: TGTGCCAGCAGTTTCGCGAGCAGGGGAAGAGGTCAGCCCCAGCATTTT; cdr3_aa: CASSFASRGRGQPQHF; d_call: NA; v_call: TRBV28; j_call: TRBJ1-5; clone_size: NA